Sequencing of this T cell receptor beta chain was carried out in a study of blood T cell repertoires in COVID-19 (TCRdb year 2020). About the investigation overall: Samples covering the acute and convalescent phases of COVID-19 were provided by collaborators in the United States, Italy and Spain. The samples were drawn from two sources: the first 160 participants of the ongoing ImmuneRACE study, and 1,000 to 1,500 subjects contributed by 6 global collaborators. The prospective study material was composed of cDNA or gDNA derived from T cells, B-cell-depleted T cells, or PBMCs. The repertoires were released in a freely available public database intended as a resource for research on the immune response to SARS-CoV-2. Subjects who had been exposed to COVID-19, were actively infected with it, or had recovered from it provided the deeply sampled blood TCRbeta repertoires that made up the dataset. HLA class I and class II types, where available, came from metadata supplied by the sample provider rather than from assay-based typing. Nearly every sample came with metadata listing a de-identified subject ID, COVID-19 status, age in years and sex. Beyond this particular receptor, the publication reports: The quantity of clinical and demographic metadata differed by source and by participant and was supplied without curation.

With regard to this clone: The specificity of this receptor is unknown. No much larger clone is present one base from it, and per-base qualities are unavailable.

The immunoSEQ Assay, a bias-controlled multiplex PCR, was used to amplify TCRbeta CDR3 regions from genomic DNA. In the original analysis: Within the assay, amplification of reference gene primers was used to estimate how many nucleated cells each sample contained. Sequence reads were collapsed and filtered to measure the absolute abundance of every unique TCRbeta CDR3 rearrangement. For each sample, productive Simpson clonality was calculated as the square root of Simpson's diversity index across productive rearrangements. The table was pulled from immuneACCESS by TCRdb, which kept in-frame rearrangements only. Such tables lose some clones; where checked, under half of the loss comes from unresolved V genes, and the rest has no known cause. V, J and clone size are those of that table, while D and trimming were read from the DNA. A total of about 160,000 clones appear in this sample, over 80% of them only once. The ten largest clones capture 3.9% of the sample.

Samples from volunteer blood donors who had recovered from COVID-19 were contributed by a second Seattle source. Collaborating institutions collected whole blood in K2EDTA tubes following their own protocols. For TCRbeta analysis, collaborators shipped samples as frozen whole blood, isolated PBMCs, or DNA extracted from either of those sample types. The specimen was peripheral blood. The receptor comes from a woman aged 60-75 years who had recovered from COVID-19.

The encoded CDR3 is CASNPPSGGAHEQYF. The DNA reads TGTGCCAGCAATCCTCCTAGCGGGGGGGCCCACGAGCAGTACTTC. The chain is assembled from TRBV28 and TRBJ2-7, and 12 bases in between align with TRBD2. The germline V gene gives CDR1 as MDHEN and CDR2 as SYDVKM. The germline V and J ends show losses of 7 bases and 5 bases respectively, and no gene match explains 9 bases of the junction. The CDR3 covers 15 residues, taking in both the cysteine and the phenylalanine. Of the read, only the CDR3 DNA is kept; its 45 bases are in frame from base 1.